This is a list of T cell receptor beta chains from one sample in a study of Ad26.COV2.S vaccination and SARS-CoV-2 variants. This table comes from immunoSEQ multiplex PCR, and its TCRdb copy is limited to in-frame clones, with some not included. The repertoire has approximately 350,000 clones, roughly 91% of them found once; the top ten carry 3.4%. Material: peripheral blood, obtained in a trial of Ad26.COV2.S vaccine versus placebo. All receptors derive from a person between 18 and 59 years old who received the Ad26.COV2.S COVID-19 vaccine or a placebo. CDR3s include the opening cysteine and the closing phenylalanine or tryptophan. A D gene is named only where the DNA matches it firmly. Size tells how often a clone was seen (once, few, many) or the class of an expanded clone, and some rows leave it out.

D gene	clone size	V gene	J gene	CDR3 protein	CDR3 DNA
-	few	TRBV5-6	TRBJ1-5	CASSFRGGNQPQHF	TGTGCCAGCAGCTTCAGGGGAGGGAATCAGCCCCAGCATTTT
-	-	TRBV29-1	TRBJ2-7	CSGRQEGPSEQYF	TGCAGCGGGAGGCAGGAAGGGCCCTCCGAGCAGTACTTC
-	-	TRBV12-3/TRBV12-4	TRBJ2-7	CASSLAQGPEQYF	TGTGCCAGCAGTTTAGCTCAGGGTCCCGAGCAGTACTTC
-	-	TRBV11-3	TRBJ1-6	CASSLEGSSPLHF	TGTGCCAGCAGCTTAGAGGGGTCCTCACCCCTCCACTTT
-	-	TRBV7-2	TRBJ2-7	CASSLAQQERSYEQYF	TGTGCCAGCAGCTTAGCGCAGCAGGAAAGATCCTACGAGCAGTACTTC
-	-	TRBV12-5	TRBJ1-5	CARGPRRGHNQPQHF	TGTGCTAGGGGGCCGAGGAGGGGCCACAATCAGCCCCAGCATTTT
-	once	TRBV5-6	TRBJ1-2	CASSLGGGLPPYTF	TGTGCCAGCAGCTTGGGGGGGGGCCTACCACCCTACACCTTC
TRBD2	-	TRBV4-1	TRBJ2-1	CASSPGSGLAGFEQFF	TGCGCCAGCAGCCCAGGTTCAGGACTAGCGGGGTTTGAGCAGTTCTTC
-	-	TRBV12-3/TRBV12-4	TRBJ2-7	CASSFLASGEQYF	TGTGCCAGCAGTTTTTTGGCTTCGGGCGAGCAGTACTTC
TRBD2	-	TRBV6-5	TRBJ2-1	CASSSRPSSGVEQFF	TGTGCCAGCAGTTCCCGGCCTTCCAGCGGGGTCGAGCAGTTCTTC
-	-	TRBV7-6	TRBJ2-1	CASSLVRLGYNEQFF	TGTGCCAGCAGCTTGGTCAGACTTGGTTACAATGAGCAGTTCTTC
-	-	TRBV6-5	TRBJ1-1	CASWPAANTEAFF	TGTGCCAGCTGGCCTGCAGCGAACACTGAAGCTTTCTTT
TRBD1	-	TRBV11-2	TRBJ1-1	CASSPIQGAMNTEAFF	TGTGCCAGCAGTCCAATACAGGGGGCGATGAACACTGAAGCTTTCTTT
TRBD1	-	TRBV30	TRBJ1-2	CAWRRTGLYGYTF	TGTGCCTGGAGGCGGACAGGGCTGTATGGCTACACCTTC
TRBD1	-	TRBV6-2/TRBV6-3	TRBJ1-3	CASSFSGPTGAGNTIYF	TGTGCCAGCAGCTTTTCTGGGCCGACAGGGGCCGGAAACACCATATATTTT
-	-	TRBV6-1	TRBJ2-7	CASSEQGSSYEQYF	TGTGCCAGCAGTGAACAAGGATCCTCCTACGAGCAGTACTTC
-	-	TRBV14	TRBJ2-6	CASSLRSGANVLTF	TGTGCCAGCAGCCTTAGGTCTGGGGCCAACGTCCTGACTTTC
-	-	TRBV7-9	TRBJ1-3	CASSLEGGNTIYF	TGTGCCAGCAGCTTAGAGGGTGGAAACACCATATATTTT
TRBD1	-	TRBV14	TRBJ2-3	CASSPWTGANTQYF	TGTGCCAGCAGCCCGTGGACAGGGGCTAATACGCAGTATTTT
TRBD1	-	TRBV2	TRBJ2-3	CASLYTGGPTDTQYF	TGTGCCAGCTTGTACACAGGGGGTCCCACAGATACGCAGTATTTT
-	-	TRBV10-3	TRBJ1-3	CAIRQAGTQENTIYF	TGTGCCATCAGACAAGCCGGGACACAAGAAAACACCATATATTTT
-	-	TRBV5-1	TRBJ2-1	CASSLGQSPNEQFF	TGCGCCAGCAGCTTGGGACAGAGCCCCAATGAGCAGTTCTTC
-	-	TRBV7-8	TRBJ2-3	CASSPPGGNGRDTQYF	TGTGCCAGCAGCCCGCCCGGGGGAAATGGGAGAGATACGCAGTATTTT
TRBD1	-	TRBV7-9	TRBJ2-7	CASSLGDSEQYF	TGTGCCAGCAGCTTAGGGGACAGCGAGCAGTACTTC
-	few	TRBV6-5	TRBJ1-1	CASLTGNTEAFF	TGTGCCAGCCTGACAGGGAACACTGAAGCTTTCTTT
TRBD1	once	TRBV5-1	TRBJ2-7	CASSPDRDEQYF	TGCGCCAGCAGCCCGGACAGGGACGAGCAGTACTTC
TRBD2	-	TRBV5-5	TRBJ2-7	CASTPWKTSNDEQYF	TGTGCCAGCACCCCTTGGAAGACTAGCAACGACGAGCAGTACTTC
-	once	TRBV12-3/TRBV12-4	TRBJ1-4	CASSSVIGEKLFF	TGTGCCAGCAGTTCGGTAATTGGTGAAAAACTGTTTTTT
TRBD1	-	TRBV19	TRBJ1-4	CASRAPGQVNEKLFF	TGTGCCAGTAGGGCCCCGGGACAGGTTAATGAAAAACTGTTTTTT
-	once	TRBV2	TRBJ1-2	CARDGGFGGYTF	TGTGCCAGGGACGGCGGGTTTGGCGGCTACACCTTC